This T cell receptor (beta chain) was sequenced during a study of blood T cell repertoires in COVID-19 (dated by TCRdb to 2018 to 2021). Background for the entire study: Samples from collaborators originated in the United States, Italy and Spain and spanned both the acute and convalescent phases of COVID-19. Nearly every sample came with metadata listing a de-identified subject ID, COVID-19 status, age in years and sex. The repertoires were released in a freely available public database meant as a resource for research on the immune response to SARS-CoV-2. HLA class I and class II types, where available, came from metadata supplied by the sample provider rather than from assay-based typing. Deeply sampled blood TCRbeta repertoires from subjects exposed to, actively infected with, or recovered from COVID-19 were included in the dataset. Samples came from the ongoing ImmuneRACE study (first 160 participants) plus 1,254 subjects from 6 global collaborators. The material from the prospective study consisted of cDNA or gDNA derived from T cells, B-cell-depleted T cells, or PBMCs.

Study-level results and caveats: How much clinical and demographic metadata was included differed by source and by participant, and the metadata was provided uncurated.

The cysteine opens and the phenylalanine closes a CDR3 of 17 amino acids. The only DNA kept is the CDR3, 51 bases in frame from the first base. The CDR1 and CDR2 encoded by the germline V gene are SGHRS and YFSETQ. The junction carries 15 bases between V and J, which are trimmed by 2 bases and 0 bases respectively. Remarks on this clone: Its antigen remains undetermined. Base-call qualities are not available, and no considerably larger clone is one nucleotide away.

In the prospective study, participants were about 18 to 90 years old, resided in approximately 25 geographic areas of the United States, and were enrolled through a virtual design. In the prospective study, cohorts were assigned on the basis of participant-reported clinical history obtained from a screening survey and a study questionnaire. Recovered participants in ImmuneRACE Cohort 3 were defined as having two consecutive negative NP/OP PCR tests, clearance from a healthcare professional, or resolution of symptoms. In the prospective study, mobile phlebotomists collected whole blood, serum and a nasopharyngeal or oropharyngeal swab from each participant. Participants in the prospective study had the option to provide additional blood draws and questionnaires over a roughly two-month period. Prospective study blood samples were shipped either frozen or at room temperature before DNA extraction.

TCRbeta CDR3 regions were amplified from genomic DNA using the immunoSEQ Assay, a bias-controlled multiplex PCR. Per the authors' processing: Nucleated cell counts per sample were estimated from amplification of reference gene primers within the assay. To quantify the absolute abundance of each unique TCRbeta CDR3 rearrangement, sequence reads were collapsed and filtered. For each sample, productive Simpson clonality was calculated by taking the square root of Simpson's diversity index across productive rearrangements. Held by TCRdb, this immuneACCESS table contains in-frame sequences only and omits some clones. Under half of the omission traces to an unresolved V gene where checked; the cause of the rest is unknown. V and J calls and clone size are given by that table; D and trimming were obtained from the DNA. Recorded for this sample are approximately 230,000 clones; around 86% of them occurred a single time. Of the sample, around 16% falls within the top ten clones.

This clonotype was sampled from a man between 18 and 29 years old who had recovered from COVID-19. The material sequenced was PBMCs or T cells enriched from blood (not recorded which). The V and J segments used are TRBV5-1 and TRBJ2-1; the D gene lacks a confident call. Here the CDR3 is given as CASSFEAFSSSYNEQFF. The sequence in DNA is TGCGCCAGCAGCTTCGAGGCTTTTTCGAGCTCCTACAATGAGCAGTTCTTC.